This T cell receptor (beta chain) was sequenced during a study of shared clonotypes between healthy human individuals. At the level of the study: Aged 18 to 49, the donors were a couple of women and three men.

About this clone itself: Its antigen is still unknown.

CDR3 length equals 15 residues. V lost 7 bases to trimming and J lost 0 bases, with 15 bases between them. Germline assignment: CDR1 LGHNA and CDR2 YNFKEQ. Points from the study as a whole: Clonotypes that were shared across a handful of donors made up around 5% of naive CD4 clonotypes. Unshared clonotypes carried lower generation probabilities than those common to all four donors. Rarefaction showed sorted-subset sequencing was incomplete despite large depth.

The data were produced by immunoSEQ multiplex PCR, yet TCRdb's version contains in-frame clones alone and is incomplete. There are approximately 2.5 million clones in the sample; 85% to 95% occur only once, and under 0.15% lies in the top ten. The specimen sequenced was naive CD4+ T cells sorted from blood. Subset: CD45RA+ positively selected. The receptor was derived from a man between 18 and 29 years old in good health. The chain couples TRBV4-2 to TRBJ1-1; unclear D gene. CDR3 region: CASTVDPLMNTEAFF. CDR3 nucleotide sequence: TGTGCCAGCACTGTAGACCCCCTAATGAACACTGAAGCTTTCTTT.